These 11 T cell receptor beta chains share one sample of origin, sequenced in a study of CD8+CD57+ T cells in acquired aplastic anemia. The TCR beta profiling, which covered VDJ combination and CDR3 sequence, was carried out using genomic DNA as the template. In TCRdb, the reads were re-called with MiXCR into one record per CDR3 protein. The data contain about 40,000 distinct CDR3 sequences, approximately 63% of them singletons. It was patients with CD8+CD57+ cell expansion by flow cytometry who were chosen for sequencing. Sequencing used sorted CD4+, CD8+, or CD8+CD57+ T cells (not recorded which) from PBMCs. Receptors were obtained from a human donor with aplastic anemia.

The chain combines TRBV2 with TRBJ1-5; a weak D match, TRBD1 (6 bases). V was cut by 5 bases and J by 0 bases, with 14 bases left in between. Germline CDR1 reads SNHLY; CDR2 reads FYNNEI. The CDR3 length is 16 residues. The CDR3 bases are TGTGCCAGCAGTATTACAGGGACCTCTAGCAATCAGCCCCAGCATTTT. The encoded protein is CASSITGTSSNQPQHF.

The rearrangement links TRBV15 to TRBJ2-7, with D maybe TRBD2 (6 bases). Germline CDR1 reads LNHNV; CDR2 reads YYDKDF (reference sequence). The CDR3 extends over 14 amino acids. The V end was cut by 0 bases, the J end by 3 bases, with 9 bases between. The CDR3 coding sequence is TGTGCCACCAGCAGAGATCGCGGGGACTACGAGCAGTACTTC. It encodes CATSRDRGDYEQYF.

The chain is built from TRBV7-3 and TRBJ2-6; no definite D call. Trimming removed 5 bases at V and 2 bases at J, with 4 bases between. The CDR3 has 13 residues. Germline CDR1 and CDR2: SGHTA and FQGTGA. CDR3 coding DNA: TGTGCCAGCAGCCCGACTGGGGCCAACGTCCTGACTTTC. Translating gives CASSPTGANVLTF.

This clonotype occurred once. The rearrangement uses TRBV7-9 and TRBJ1-6; no definite D call. This CDR3 comprises 14 residues. The germline V gene has CDR1 SEHNR and CDR2 FQNEAQ (reference sequence). V dropped 0 bases and J dropped 7 bases, with 7 bases sitting between them. In nucleotides, the CDR3 is TGTGCCAGCAGCTTAGCGACGGGAAATTCACCCCTCCACTTT. Translating gives CASSLATGNSPLHF.

The chain has TRBV4-1 and TRBJ1-5; no clear D. The CDR3 extends over 17 amino acids. V lost 0 bases and J 4 bases, leaving 16 bases between the germline ends. Germline loops: CDR1 MGHRA, CDR2 YSYEKL. CDR3 nucleotides: TGCGCCAGCAGCCAAGATCCCGGAGGCCGTTCTAATCAGCCCCAGCATTTT. The encoded protein is CASSQDPGGRSNQPQHF.

CDR3: CASNEGGYTF. The CDR3 coding sequence is TGTGCCAGCAACGAGGGTGGCTACACCTTC. This rearrangement joins TRBV10-3 to TRBJ1-2; D remains ambiguous. This CDR3 comprises 10 residues. The germline V and J ends were trimmed by 10 bases and 7 bases, with 10 bases remaining between them. Germline CDR1 reads ENHRY; CDR2 reads SYGVKD.

V gene TRBV15 combines with J gene TRBJ1-6; unclear D gene. This CDR3 has 14 residues. Germline V gene sequence: CDR1 LNHNV, CDR2 YYDKDF (reference sequence). V was trimmed by 7 bases and J by 10 bases, leaving 17 bases between them. The CDR3 loop reads CATTIGATGSPLHF. The CDR3 DNA reads as TGTGCCACCACCATCGGAGCCACGGGCTCACCCCTCCACTTT.

The rearrangement uses TRBV7-9 and TRBJ1-1, with 8 bases matching TRBD1. This CDR3 spans 13 amino acids. The V gene's germline CDR1 is SEHNR and CDR2 FQNEAQ (reference sequence). V lost 5 bases, J lost 5 bases, and 4 bases stayed unmatched. CDR3: CASSQGARTEAFF. The DNA of the CDR3 is TGTGCCAGCAGCCAGGGGGCCCGGACTGAAGCTTTCTTT.

This clonotype was detected many times. This chain connects TRBV7-2 to TRBJ2-2; TRBD2 is a possible D gene (5 bases). The CDR3 is made up of 16 amino acids. Between the trimmed V and J ends, which lost 0 bases and 5 bases, there was a span of 13 bases. Germline values: CDR1 SGHTA, CDR2 FQGNSA. Written as DNA, the CDR3 is TGTGCCAGCAGCTTAGCGCCGGAGGCAGTGACCGGGGAGCTGTTTTTT. Translating it yields CASSLAPEAVTGELFF.

This clonotype showed up just once. The chain uses TRBV9 and TRBJ2-7; 7 bases are shared with TRBD2. V lost 0 bases to trimming and J lost 5 bases; unmatched junction nucleotides: 5. CDR3 length: 14 amino acids. CDR1 SGDLS and CDR2 YYNGEE come from the germline V gene. This CDR3 is CASSVGGRSDEQYF. CDR3 sequence (DNA): TGTGCCAGCAGCGTAGGCGGGAGAAGCGACGAGCAGTACTTC.

The chain couples TRBV15 to TRBJ2-3; D tentatively reads TRBD1 or TRBD2 (6 bases each). This CDR3 contains 15 residues. V was clipped by 1 base and J by 1 base, with 9 bases between them. Germline V gene sequence: CDR1 LNHNV, CDR2 YYDKDF (reference sequence). CDR3 DNA: TGTGCCACCAGCAGAGTGGGGGGCCGCACAGATACGCAGTATTTT. It yields the protein CATSRVGGRTDTQYF.